Here is one TCR beta chain with its context. Per the germline V gene, CDR1 is SGHTA and CDR2 is FQGTGA. V gave up 5 bases and J gave up 3 bases, with 16 bases separating them. CDR3 size: 15 residues. TCRdb keeps only in-frame clones here, not all; method: immunoSEQ multiplex PCR. The sample includes some 450,000 clones, around 90% of them seen just once. Treatment here: 15 to 20 received Ad26.COV2.S at low or high dose, single or two shots; 5 received placebo; per-sample allocation not given. Collection of the samples took place on day 63 after the first injection of vaccine or placebo. This sample stems from a study of Ad26.COV2.S vaccination and SARS-CoV-2 variants.

The rearrangement joins TRBV7-3 to TRBJ1-1, with D possibly TRBD1 on 6 matching bases. The TCR sequence derives from a person between 18 and 60 years old who received the Ad26.COV2.S COVID-19 vaccine or a placebo. The sequencing here drew on peripheral blood, taken in a trial of Ad26.COV2.S vaccine versus placebo. For the CDR3, the DNA is TGTGCCAGCAGCCCCACGGGGGGCGCGGACACTGAAGCTTTCTTT. Amino acid sequence: CASSPTGGADTEAFF.